The 17 T cell receptor beta chains listed next were all sequenced from one sample in a study of T-cell reconstitution after alpha-beta-depleted transplantation in children. It was with unique molecular identifiers that the TCRbeta library was prepared. TCRdb used MiXCR to reprocess the PCR reads, holding one entry per CDR3 protein. This table holds roughly 200,000 distinct CDR3 sequences, approximately 9.5% found once. The specimen was PBMCs from the stem cell graft donor, collected from the stem cell graft. These receptors came from a human donor who donated a stem cell graft to a child with acute lymphoblastic leukemia.

This clonotype occurred a few times. The rearrangement uses TRBV7-2 and TRBJ1-1; D gene unclear. V lost 11 bases, J lost 0 bases, and 13 bases lay in between. CDR1 and CDR2 from the germline V gene are SGHTA and FQGNSA. The CDR3 has 13 residues. The CDR3 region has the DNA TGTGCCGTTCACTACTGGATGAACACTGAAGCTTTCTTT. Encoded protein: CAVHYWMNTEAFF.

This clonotype has ten or more counts. The rearrangement joins TRBV24-1 to TRBJ2-1; D could derive from TRBD1 or TRBD2 (6 bases each). CDR3 length: 14 amino acids. In germline, CDR1 is KGHDR, CDR2 SFDVKD. Between the trimmed V and J ends, which lost 7 bases and 4 bases, there was a span of 13 bases. CDR3 DNA: TGTGCCACCAGGGGTGGGGGGCTTTACAATGAGCAGTTCTTC. It translates to CATRGGGLYNEQFF.

Many counts were recorded for this clonotype. V usage is TRBV14 and J usage is TRBJ2-5; D not resolved. In germline, CDR1 is SGHDN, CDR2 FVKESK. The germline V and J ends were trimmed by 2 bases and 2 bases, with 12 bases remaining between them. This CDR3 has 15 residues. The CDR3 sequence is CASSQTPPRQETQYF. In DNA form, the CDR3 reads TGTGCCAGCAGCCAAACCCCTCCCCGACAAGAGACCCAGTACTTC.

This clonotype came up many times. The rearrangement joins TRBV27 to TRBJ1-1; TRBD1 matches 8 bases. Per germline, CDR1 MNHEY and CDR2 SMNVEV (reference sequence). V lost 8 bases and J lost 5; bases outside the gene matches: 7. This CDR3 has 13 amino acids. The CDR3: CASVGQGETEAFF. The CDR3 DNA sequence: TGTGCCAGCGTTGGACAGGGAGAGACTGAAGCTTTCTTT.

The genes are TRBV19 and TRBJ1-1; D gene ambiguous. V lost 3 bases to trimming and J lost 0 bases, with 5 bases between them. Germline CDR1 is LNHDA and CDR2 is SQIVND (reference sequence). The CDR3 contains 13 residues. This CDR3 is CASSMHLNTEAFF. CDR3 coding DNA: TGTGCCAGTAGTATGCATTTGAACACTGAAGCTTTCTTT.

This clonotype was seen many times. The V gene is TRBV7-6, the J gene TRBJ2-3, with a possible D match to TRBD2 (7 bases). The CDR3 runs to 17 residues. V was shortened by 5 bases and J by 2 bases, with 20 bases between the two germline ends. CDR1 is SGHVS, CDR2 FNYEAQ, per germline. Here the CDR3 reads CASSRVGGASLTDTQYF. The CDR3 nucleotides read TGTGCCAGCAGCCGAGTTGGGGGGGCAAGTCTCACAGATACGCAGTATTTT. The entire variable domain, with the rest obtained from reference TRBV7-6 and TRBJ2-3, is as follows: GAGVSQSPRYKVTKRGQDVALRCDPISGHVSLYWYRQALGQGPEFLTYFNYEAQQDKSGLPNDRFSAERPEGSISTLTIQRTEQRDSAMYRCASSRVGGASLTDTQYFGPGTRLTVL.

This clonotype was observed a few times. The chain carries TRBV20-1 and TRBJ2-7, with 7 bases lining up with TRBD1. Per the germline V gene, CDR1 is DFQATT and CDR2 is SNEGSKA (reference sequence). The V and J ends lost 0 bases and 2 bases, in that order; junction bases with no gene match: 4. This CDR3 is 14 amino acids long. The CDR3 nucleotides are TGCAGTGCTAGAGAAACTGGGACAGCCTACGAGCAGTACTTC. It specifies CSARETGTAYEQYF.

This clonotype was detected ten times or more. The CDR3 sequence: CASSLYSSGGDTQYF. CDR3 nucleotides: TGTGCCAGCAGCTTATATTCTAGCGGGGGAGATACGCAGTATTTT. J is TRBJ2-3 and V is TRBV7-8, with TRBD2 matching 10 bases. There are 15 residues in the CDR3. J was trimmed by 5 bases and V by 2 bases; bases with no gene match: 4. The germline V gene encodes CDR1 SGHVS and CDR2 FQNEAQ.

The sample holds a few counts of this clonotype. CDR3 protein: CASTKTGNLWNTEAFF. DNA of the CDR3: TGTGCCAGCACCAAGACAGGGAACCTTTGGAACACTGAAGCTTTCTTT. V and J are TRBV12-3 or TRBV12-4 and TRBJ1-1, with 7 bases fitting TRBD1. This CDR3 region has 16 residues. V lost 7 bases and J lost 1; bases outside the gene matches: 12.

This clonotype was seen only a few times. This chain connects TRBV18 to TRBJ1-5; D is undetermined. Trimming stripped 0 bases from V and 7 bases from J, with 13 bases between. The CDR3 covers 15 residues. The germline gives CDR1 KGHSH, CDR2 LQKENI. The CDR3 protein is CASSPPSGGGQPQHF. CDR3 nucleotides: TGTGCCAGCTCACCACCCTCGGGAGGTGGGCAGCCCCAGCATTTT.

This clonotype was seen more than once but under ten times. The chain uses TRBV11-2 and TRBJ2-3, with D tentatively TRBD2 (6 bases). Germline-derived CDR1 and CDR2 are SGHAT and FQNNGV. V was trimmed by 4 bases and J by 3 bases, leaving 23 bases between them. The CDR3 consists of 18 residues. This chain's CDR3 is CASSWPRIGGVNTDTQYF. The CDR3 DNA follows: TGTGCCAGCAGCTGGCCTAGAATCGGCGGGGTGAATACAGATACGCAGTATTTT. Based on the CDR3 plus reference TRBV11-2 and TRBJ2-3, the full variable domain is EAGVAQSPRYKIIEKRQSVAFWCNPISGHATLYWYQQILGQGPKLLIQFQNNGVVDDSQLPKDRFSAERLKGVDSTLKIQPAKLEDSAVYLCASSWPRIGGVNTDTQYFGPGTRLTVL.

Many counts were recorded for this clonotype. The V and J genes are TRBV7-9 and TRBJ2-3; possible D gene TRBD2, 6 bases. The CDR3 runs 16 residues. V was shortened by 6 bases and J by 3 bases, with 19 bases between the two germline ends. The germline V gene has CDR1 SEHNR and CDR2 FQNEAQ (reference sequence). DNA of the CDR3: TGTGCCAGCAGGGGGACTCGGCGGGATAAGACAGATACGCAGTATTTT. Amino acids: CASRGTRRDKTDTQYF.

This clonotype came up a few times. J is TRBJ2-6 and V is TRBV7-9; D unresolved. The V and J ends lost 6 bases and 4 bases respectively, with 10 bases between them. The germline V gene encodes CDR1 SEHNR and CDR2 FQNEAQ (reference sequence). The CDR3 length is 14 residues. This CDR3 is CASRGVQGANVLTF. CDR3 DNA sequence: TGTGCCAGCAGGGGTGTACAAGGGGCCAACGTCCTGACTTTC.

The chain has TRBV6-2 or TRBV6-3 and TRBJ2-5; D ambiguous. Per the germline V gene, CDR1 is MNHEY and CDR2 is SVGEGT. This CDR3 has 14 residues. V lost 0 bases to trimming and J lost 2 bases, with 7 bases between them. CDR3 in amino acids: CASSYSPNQETQYF. In nucleotides, the CDR3 is TGTGCCAGCAGTTACTCGCCTAATCAAGAGACCCAGTACTTC.

This rearrangement joins TRBV4-1 to TRBJ1-2; the match to TRBD1 covers 8 bases. The CDR3 is 16 residues long. With 0 bases clipped from V and 4 bases from J, the junction kept 7 bases outside the gene matches. Germline CDR1 reads MGHRA; CDR2 reads YSYEKL. The CDR3 loop reads CASSQESQTGVYGYTF. CDR3 coding DNA: TGCGCCAGCAGCCAAGAGAGTCAGACAGGGGTCTATGGCTACACCTTC.

The chain uses TRBV30 and TRBJ2-3; the D gene is possibly TRBD1 (5 bases). Germline values: CDR1 GTSNPN, CDR2 SVGIG (reference sequence). This CDR3 contains 15 residues. Trimming pared 1 base from V and 0 bases from J, leaving 11 bases between. The CDR3 sequence is CAWSEGRSSTDTQYF. The CDR3 nucleotides are TGTGCCTGGAGTGAGGGGCGGTCTAGCACAGATACGCAGTATTTT.

The chain is built from TRBV7-8 and TRBJ1-1; D not resolved. The length of the CDR3 is 13 residues. The germline V gene has CDR1 SGHVS and CDR2 FQNEAQ. The germline V and J ends were trimmed by 3 bases and 4 bases, with 9 bases remaining between them. In DNA, the CDR3 is TGTGCCAGCAGCTTCGCCAGATCCACTGAAGCTTTCTTT. Translating it yields CASSFARSTEAFF.